This T cell receptor (beta chain) was obtained from a study of cytomegalovirus exposure and HLA in healthy donors. PCR primers comprised 60 Vbeta and 13 Jbeta primers. Sequenced by immunoSEQ multiplex PCR; TCRdb stores in-frame clones only, minus some. The sample gives roughly 150,000 clones, around 78% of which show up once; 5.5% to 7.5% is in the top ten. Worth noting for this clone: Its antigen is not known.

With 9 bases clipped from V and 0 bases from J, the junction kept 18 bases outside the gene matches. The length of the CDR3 is 19 residues. Germline loops: CDR1 LNHDA, CDR2 SQIVND (reference sequence). Study-wide points: A later analysis showed TCR association rates differing by HLA locus, peaking at DRB1 and lowest at HLA-C. Further analysis, carried out later, found HLA-associated TCR beta chains more clonally expanded than equally common other chains. Most TCR beta V segments were productive about 87% or about 30% of the time in an earlier analysis.

This receptor was identified in a woman between 40 and 55 years old in good health and CMV-seropositive. Sequenced: PBMCs. The chain recombines TRBV19 with TRBJ2-1; 9 positions agree with TRBD2. CDR3 amino acids: CASHLPPAGGQHSYNEQFF. The CDR3 bases are TGTGCCAGCCACCTCCCCCCTGCGGGGGGGCAGCACTCCTACAATGAGCAGTTCTTC.